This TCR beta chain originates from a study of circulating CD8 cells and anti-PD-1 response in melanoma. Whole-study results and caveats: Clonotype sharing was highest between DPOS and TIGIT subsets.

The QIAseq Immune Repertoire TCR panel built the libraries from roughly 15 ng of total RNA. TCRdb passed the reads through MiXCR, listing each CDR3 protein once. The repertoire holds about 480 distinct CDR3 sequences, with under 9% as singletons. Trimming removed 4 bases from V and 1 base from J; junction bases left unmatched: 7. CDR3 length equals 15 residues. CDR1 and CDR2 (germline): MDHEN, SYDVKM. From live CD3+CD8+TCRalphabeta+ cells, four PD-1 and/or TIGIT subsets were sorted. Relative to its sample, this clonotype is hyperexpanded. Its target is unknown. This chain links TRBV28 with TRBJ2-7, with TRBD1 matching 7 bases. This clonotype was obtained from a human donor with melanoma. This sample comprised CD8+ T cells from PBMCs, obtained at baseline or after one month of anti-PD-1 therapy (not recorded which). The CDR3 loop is CASSWDSASSYEQYF. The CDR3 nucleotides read TGTGCCAGCAGTTGGGACAGCGCCTCTTCCTACGAGCAGTACTTC.